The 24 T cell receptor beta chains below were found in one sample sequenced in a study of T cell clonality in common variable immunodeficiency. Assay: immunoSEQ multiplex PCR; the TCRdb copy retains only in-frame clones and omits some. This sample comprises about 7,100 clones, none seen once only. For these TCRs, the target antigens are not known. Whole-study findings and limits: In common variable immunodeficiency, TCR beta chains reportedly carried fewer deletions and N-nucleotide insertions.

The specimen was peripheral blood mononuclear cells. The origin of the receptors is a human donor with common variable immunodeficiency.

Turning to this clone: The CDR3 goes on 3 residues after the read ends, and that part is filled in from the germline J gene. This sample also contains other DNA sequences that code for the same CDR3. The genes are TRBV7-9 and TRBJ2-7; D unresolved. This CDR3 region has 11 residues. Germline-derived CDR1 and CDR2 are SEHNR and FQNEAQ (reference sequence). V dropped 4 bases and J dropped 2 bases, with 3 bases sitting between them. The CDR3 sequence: CASSSAYEQYF. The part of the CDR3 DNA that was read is TGTGCCAGCAGCTCCGCCTACGAG.

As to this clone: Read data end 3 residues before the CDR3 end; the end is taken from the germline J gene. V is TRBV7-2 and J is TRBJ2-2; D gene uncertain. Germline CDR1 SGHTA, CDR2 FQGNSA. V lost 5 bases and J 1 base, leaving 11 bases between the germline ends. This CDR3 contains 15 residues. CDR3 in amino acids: CASSPQTVNTGELFF. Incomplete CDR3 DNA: TGTGCCAGCAGCCCGCAAACAGTGAACACCGGGGAG.

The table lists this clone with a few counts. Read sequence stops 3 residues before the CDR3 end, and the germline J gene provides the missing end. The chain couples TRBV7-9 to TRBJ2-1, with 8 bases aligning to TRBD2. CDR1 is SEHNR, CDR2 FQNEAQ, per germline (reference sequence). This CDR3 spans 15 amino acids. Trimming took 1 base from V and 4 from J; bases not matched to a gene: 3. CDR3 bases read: TGTGCCAGCAGCTTAGTCGGGAGGGGGTACAATGAG. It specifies CASSLVGRGYNE. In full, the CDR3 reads CASSLVGRGYNEQFF. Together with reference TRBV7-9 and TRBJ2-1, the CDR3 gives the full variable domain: DTGVSQNPRHKITKRGQNVTFRCDPISEHNRLYWYRQTLGQGPEFLTYFQNEAQLEKSRLLSDRFSAERPKGSFSTLEIQRTEQGDSAMYLCASSLVGRGYNEQFFGPGTRLTVL.

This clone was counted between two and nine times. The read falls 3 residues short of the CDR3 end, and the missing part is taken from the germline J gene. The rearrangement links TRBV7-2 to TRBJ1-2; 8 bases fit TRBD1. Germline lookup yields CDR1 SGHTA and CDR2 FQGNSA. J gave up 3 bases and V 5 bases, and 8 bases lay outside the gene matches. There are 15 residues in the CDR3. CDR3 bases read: TGTGCCAGCAGCCCGCGGACAGGGTGGGACTATGGC. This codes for CASSPRTGWDYG. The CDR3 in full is CASSPRTGWDYGYTF.

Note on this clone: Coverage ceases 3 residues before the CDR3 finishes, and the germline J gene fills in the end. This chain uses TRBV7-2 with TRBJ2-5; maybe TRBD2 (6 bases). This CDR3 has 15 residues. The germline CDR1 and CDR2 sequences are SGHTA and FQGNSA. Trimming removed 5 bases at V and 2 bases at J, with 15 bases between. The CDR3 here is CASSNGGRRQETQYF. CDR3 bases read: TGTGCCAGCAGCAACGGGGGTCGGCGGCAAGAGACC.

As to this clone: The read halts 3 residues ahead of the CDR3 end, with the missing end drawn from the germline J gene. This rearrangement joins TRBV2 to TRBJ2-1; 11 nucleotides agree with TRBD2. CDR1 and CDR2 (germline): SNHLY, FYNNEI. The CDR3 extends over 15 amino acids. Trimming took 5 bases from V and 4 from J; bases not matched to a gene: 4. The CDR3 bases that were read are TGTGCCAGCAGTCCAACTAGCGGGGGTTACAATGAG. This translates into CASSPTSGGYNE. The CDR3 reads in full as CASSPTSGGYNEQFF. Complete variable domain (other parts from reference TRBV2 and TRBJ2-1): EPEVTQTPSHQVTQMGQEVILRCVPISNHLYFYWYRQILGQKVEFLVSFYNNEISEKSEIFDDQFSVERPDGSNFTLKIRSTKLEDSAMYFCASSPTSGGYNEQFFGPGTRLTVL.

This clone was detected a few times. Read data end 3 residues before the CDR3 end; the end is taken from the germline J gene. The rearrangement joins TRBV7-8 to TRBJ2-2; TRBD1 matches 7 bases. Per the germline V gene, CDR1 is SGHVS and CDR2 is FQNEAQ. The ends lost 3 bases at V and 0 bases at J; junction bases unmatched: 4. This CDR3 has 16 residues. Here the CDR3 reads CASSLGQGANTGELFF. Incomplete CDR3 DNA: TGTGCCAGCAGCTTGGGTCAGGGGGCGAACACCGGGGAG.

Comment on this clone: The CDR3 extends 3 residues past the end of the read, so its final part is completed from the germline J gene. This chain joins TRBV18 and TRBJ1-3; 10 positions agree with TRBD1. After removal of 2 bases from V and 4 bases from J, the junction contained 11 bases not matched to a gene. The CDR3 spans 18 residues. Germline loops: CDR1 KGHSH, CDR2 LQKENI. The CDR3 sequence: CASSPTTGTGAGGNTIYF. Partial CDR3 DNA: TGTGCCAGCTCACCAACAACCGGGACAGGGGCAGGGGGAAACACC.

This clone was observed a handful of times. CDR3 sequence: CATGWRVYGYTF. The DNA read from the CDR3 is TGTGCCACGGGGTGGAGAGTCTATGGC. The J gene is TRBJ1-2, the V gene TRBV5-8; D remains ambiguous. The CDR3 end is not reached by the read, which stops 3 residues before it; the germline J gene fills it in. The CDR3 totals 12 residues. Looked up from germline, CDR1 is SGHTS and CDR2 is YDEGEE. The V and J ends lost 9 bases and 4 bases respectively, with 13 bases between them.

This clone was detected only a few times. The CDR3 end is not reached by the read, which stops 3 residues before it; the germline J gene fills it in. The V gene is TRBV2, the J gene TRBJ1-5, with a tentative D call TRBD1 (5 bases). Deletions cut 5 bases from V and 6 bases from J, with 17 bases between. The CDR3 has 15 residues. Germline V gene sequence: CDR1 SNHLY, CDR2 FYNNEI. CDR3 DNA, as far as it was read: TGTGCCAGCAGTCGGTGGGGGGGAGGTAGTCAGCCC. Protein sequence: CASSRWGGGSQP. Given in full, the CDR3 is CASSRWGGGSQPQHF. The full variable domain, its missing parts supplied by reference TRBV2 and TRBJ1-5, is EPEVTQTPSHQVTQMGQEVILRCVPISNHLYFYWYRQILGQKVEFLVSFYNNEISEKSEIFDDQFSVERPDGSNFTLKIRSTKLEDSAMYFCASSRWGGGSQPQHFGDGTRLSIL.

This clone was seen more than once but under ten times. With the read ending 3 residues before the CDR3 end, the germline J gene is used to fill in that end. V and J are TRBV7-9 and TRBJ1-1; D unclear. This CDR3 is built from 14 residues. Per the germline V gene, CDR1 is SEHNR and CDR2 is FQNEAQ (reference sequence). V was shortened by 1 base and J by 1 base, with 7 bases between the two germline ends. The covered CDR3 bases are TGTGCCAGCAGCTTAGAGCTTGGGAACACTGAA. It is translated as CASSLELGNTE. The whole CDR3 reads CASSLELGNTEAFF.

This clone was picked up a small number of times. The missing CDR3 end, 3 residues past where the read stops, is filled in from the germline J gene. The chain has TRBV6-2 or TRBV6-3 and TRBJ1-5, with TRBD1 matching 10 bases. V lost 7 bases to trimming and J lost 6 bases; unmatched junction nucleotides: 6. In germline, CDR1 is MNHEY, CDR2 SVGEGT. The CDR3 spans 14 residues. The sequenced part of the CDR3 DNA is TGTGCCAGCAATGGACAGGGGGTCGGTCAGCCC. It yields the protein CASNGQGVGQP. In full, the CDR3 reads CASNGQGVGQPQHF.

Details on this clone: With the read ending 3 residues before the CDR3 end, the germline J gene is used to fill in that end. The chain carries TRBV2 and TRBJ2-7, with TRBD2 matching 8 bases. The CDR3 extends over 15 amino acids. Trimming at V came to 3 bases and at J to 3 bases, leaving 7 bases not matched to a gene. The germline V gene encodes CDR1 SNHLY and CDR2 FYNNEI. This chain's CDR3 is CASSELPGLGYEQYF. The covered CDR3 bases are TGTGCCAGCAGTGAGCTCCCGGGACTAGGCTACGAG.

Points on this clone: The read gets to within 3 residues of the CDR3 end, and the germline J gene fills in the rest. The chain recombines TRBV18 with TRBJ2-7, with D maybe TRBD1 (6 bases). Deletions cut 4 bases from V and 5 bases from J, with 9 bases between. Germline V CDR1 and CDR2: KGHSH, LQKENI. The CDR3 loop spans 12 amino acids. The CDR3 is CASSQTGNEQYF. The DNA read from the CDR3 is TGTGCCAGCTCACAAACAGGGAACGAG.

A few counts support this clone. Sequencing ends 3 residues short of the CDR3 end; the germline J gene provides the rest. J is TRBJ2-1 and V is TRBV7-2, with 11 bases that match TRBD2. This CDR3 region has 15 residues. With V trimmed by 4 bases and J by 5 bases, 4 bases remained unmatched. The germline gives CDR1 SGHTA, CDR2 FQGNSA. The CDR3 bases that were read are TGTGCCAGCAGCTCCCTGACTAGCGGGAACAATGAG. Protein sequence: CASSSLTSGNNE. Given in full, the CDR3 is CASSSLTSGNNEQFF.

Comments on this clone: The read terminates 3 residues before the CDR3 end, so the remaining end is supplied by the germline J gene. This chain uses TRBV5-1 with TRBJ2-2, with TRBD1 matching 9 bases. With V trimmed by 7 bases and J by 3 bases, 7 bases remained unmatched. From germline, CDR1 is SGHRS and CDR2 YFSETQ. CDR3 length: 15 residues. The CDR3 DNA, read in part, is TGCGCCAGCCATCCCGGGGACAGGGACACCGGGGAG. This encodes CASHPGDRDTGE. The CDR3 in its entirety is CASHPGDRDTGELFF.

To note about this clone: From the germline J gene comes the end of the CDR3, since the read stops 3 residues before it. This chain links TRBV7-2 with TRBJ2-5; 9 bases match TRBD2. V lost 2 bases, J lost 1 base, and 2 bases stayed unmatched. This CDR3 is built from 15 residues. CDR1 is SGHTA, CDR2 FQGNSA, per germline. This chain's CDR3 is CASSLSGRIQETQYF. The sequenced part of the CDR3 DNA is TGTGCCAGCAGCTTAAGCGGGAGGATCCAAGAGACC.

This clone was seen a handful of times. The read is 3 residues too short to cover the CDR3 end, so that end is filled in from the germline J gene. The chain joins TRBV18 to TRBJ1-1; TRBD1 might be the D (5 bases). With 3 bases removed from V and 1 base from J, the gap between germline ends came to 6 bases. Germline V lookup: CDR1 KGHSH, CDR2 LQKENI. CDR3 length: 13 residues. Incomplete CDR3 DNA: TGTGCCAGCTCACCCACAGGGAACACTGAA. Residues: CASSPTGNTE. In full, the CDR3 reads CASSPTGNTEAFF.

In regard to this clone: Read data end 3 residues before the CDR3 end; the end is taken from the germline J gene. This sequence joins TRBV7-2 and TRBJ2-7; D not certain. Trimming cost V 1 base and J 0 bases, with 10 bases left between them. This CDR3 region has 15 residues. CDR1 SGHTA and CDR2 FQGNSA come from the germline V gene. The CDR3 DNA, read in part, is TGTGCCAGCAGCTTAGGATCCCGCGGCTCCTACGAG. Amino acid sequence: CASSLGSRGSYE. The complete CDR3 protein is CASSLGSRGSYEQYF.

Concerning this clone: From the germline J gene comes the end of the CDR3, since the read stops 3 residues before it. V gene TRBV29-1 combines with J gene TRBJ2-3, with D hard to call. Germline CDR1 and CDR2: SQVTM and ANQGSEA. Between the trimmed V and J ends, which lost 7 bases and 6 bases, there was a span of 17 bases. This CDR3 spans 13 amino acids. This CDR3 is CSGEGPGRDTQYF. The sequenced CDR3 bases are TGCAGCGGCGAAGGGCCCGGCAGGGATACG.

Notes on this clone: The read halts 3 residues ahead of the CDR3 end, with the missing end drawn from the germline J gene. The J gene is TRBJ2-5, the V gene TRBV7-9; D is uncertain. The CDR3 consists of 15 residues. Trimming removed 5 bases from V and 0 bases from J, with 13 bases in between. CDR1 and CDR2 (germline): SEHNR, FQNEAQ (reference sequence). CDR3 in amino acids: CASSAGDTYQETQYF. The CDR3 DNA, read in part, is TGTGCCAGCAGCGCAGGCGATACGTACCAAGAGACC. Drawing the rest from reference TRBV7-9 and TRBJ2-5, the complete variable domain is DTGVSQNPRHKITKRGQNVTFRCDPISEHNRLYWYRQTLGQGPEFLTYFQNEAQLEKSRLLSDRFSAERPKGSFSTLEIQRTEQGDSAMYLCASSAGDTYQETQYFGPGTRLLVL.

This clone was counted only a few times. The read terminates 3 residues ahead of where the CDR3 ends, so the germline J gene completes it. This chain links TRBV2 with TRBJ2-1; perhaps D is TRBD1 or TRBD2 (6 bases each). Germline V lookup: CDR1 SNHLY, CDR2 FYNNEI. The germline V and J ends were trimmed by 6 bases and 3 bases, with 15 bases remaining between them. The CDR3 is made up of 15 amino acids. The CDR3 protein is CASSVDGGGYNEQFF. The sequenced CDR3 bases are TGTGCCAGCAGCGTGGACGGAGGGGGCTACAATGAG.

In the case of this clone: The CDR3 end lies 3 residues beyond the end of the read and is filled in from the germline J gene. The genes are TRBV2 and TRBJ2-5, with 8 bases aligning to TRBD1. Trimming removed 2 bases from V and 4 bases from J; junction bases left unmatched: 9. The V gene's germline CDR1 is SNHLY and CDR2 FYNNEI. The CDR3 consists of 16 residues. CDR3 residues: CASSEWAGGEGETQYF. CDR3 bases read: TGTGCCAGCAGTGAATGGGCAGGGGGCGAAGGAGAGACC.

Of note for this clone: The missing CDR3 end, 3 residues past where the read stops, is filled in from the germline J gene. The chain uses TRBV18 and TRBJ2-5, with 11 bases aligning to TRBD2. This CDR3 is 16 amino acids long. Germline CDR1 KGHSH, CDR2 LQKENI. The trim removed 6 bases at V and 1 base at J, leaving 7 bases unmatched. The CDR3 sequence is CASSPNLAGGQETQYF. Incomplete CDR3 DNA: TGTGCCAGCTCGCCGAACCTAGCGGGAGGCCAAGAGACC.